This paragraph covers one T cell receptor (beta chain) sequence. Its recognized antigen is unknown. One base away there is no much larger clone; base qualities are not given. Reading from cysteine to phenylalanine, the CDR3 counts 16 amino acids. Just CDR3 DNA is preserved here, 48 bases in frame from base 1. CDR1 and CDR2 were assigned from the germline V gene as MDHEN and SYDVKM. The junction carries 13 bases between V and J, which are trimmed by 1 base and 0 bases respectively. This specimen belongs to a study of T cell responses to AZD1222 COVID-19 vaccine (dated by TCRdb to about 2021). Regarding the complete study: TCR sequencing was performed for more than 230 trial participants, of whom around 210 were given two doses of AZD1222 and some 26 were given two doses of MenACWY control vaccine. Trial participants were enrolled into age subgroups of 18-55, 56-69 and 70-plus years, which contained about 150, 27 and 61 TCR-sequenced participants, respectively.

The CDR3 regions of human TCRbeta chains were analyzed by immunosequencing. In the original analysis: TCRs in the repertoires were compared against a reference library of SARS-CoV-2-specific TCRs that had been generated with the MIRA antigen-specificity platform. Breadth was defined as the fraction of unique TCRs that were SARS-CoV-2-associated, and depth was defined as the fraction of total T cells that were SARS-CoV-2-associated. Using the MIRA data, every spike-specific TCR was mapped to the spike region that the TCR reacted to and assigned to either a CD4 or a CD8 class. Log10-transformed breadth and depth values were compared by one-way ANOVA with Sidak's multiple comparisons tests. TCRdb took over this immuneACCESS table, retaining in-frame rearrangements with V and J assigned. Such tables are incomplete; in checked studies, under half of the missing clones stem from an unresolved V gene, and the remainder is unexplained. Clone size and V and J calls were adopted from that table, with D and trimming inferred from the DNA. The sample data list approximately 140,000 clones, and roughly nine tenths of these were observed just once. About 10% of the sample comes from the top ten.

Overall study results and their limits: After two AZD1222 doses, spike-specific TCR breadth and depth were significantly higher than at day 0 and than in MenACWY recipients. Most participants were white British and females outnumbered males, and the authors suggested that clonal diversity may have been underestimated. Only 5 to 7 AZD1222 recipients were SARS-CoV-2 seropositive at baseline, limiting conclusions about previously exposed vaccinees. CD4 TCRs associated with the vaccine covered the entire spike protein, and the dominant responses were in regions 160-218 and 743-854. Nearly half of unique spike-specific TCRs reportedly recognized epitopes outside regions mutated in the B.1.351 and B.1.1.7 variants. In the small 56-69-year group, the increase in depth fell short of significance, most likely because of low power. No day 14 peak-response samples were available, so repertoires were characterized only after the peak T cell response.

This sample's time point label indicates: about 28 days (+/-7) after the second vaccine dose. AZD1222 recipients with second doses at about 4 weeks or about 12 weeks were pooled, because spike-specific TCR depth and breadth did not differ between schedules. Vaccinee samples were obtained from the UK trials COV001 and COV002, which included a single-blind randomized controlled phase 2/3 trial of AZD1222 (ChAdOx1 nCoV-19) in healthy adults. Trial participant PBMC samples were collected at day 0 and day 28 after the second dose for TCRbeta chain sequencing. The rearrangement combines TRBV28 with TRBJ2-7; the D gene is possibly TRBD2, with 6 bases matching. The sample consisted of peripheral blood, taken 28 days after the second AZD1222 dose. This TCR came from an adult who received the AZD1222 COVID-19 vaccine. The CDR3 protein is CASSLYGGESSYEQYF. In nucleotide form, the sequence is TGTGCCAGCAGTTTATACGGGGGAGAGAGCTCCTACGAGCAGTACTTC.